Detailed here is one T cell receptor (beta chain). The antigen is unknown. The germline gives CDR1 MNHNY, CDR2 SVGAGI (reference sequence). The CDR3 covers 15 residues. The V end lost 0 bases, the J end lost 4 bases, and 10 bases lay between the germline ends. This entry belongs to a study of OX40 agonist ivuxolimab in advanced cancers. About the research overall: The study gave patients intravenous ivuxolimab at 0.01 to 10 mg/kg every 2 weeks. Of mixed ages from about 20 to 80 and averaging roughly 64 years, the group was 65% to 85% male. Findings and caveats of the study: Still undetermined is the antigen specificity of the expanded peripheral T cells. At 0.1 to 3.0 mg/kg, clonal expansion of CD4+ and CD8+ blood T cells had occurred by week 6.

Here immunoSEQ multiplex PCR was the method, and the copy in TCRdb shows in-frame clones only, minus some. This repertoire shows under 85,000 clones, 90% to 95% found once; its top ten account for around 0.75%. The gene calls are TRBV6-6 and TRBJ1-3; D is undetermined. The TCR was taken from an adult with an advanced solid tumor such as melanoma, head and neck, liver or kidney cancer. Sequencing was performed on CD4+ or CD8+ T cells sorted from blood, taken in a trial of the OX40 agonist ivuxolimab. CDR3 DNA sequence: TGTGCCAGCAGTTACTCTGGCAGCTGGGGAAACACCATATATTTT. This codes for CASSYSGSWGNTIYF.